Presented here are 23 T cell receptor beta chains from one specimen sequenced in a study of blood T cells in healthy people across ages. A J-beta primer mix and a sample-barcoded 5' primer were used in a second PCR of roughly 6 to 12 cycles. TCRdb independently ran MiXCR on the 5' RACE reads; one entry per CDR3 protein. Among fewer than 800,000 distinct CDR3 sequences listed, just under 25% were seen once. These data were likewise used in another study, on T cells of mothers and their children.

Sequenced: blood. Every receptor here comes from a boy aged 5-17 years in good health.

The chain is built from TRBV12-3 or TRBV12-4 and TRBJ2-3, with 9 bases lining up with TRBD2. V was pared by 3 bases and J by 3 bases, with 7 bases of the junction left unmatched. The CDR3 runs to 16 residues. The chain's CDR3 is CASSLGAGGSTDTQYF. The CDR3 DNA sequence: TGTGCCAGCAGTTTGGGGGCGGGGGGGTCGACAGATACGCAGTATTTT.

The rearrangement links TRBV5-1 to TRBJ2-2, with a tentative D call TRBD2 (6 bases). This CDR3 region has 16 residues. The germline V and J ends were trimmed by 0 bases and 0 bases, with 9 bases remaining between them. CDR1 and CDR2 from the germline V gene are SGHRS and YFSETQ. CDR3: CASSLVAGSNTGELFF. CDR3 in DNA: TGCGCCAGCAGCTTGGTGGCGGGATCGAACACCGGGGAGCTGTTTTTT. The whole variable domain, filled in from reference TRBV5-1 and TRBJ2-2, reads KAGVTQTPRYLIKTRGQQVTLSCSPISGHRSVSWYQQTPGQGLQFLFEYFSETQRNKGNFPGRFSGRQFSNSRSEMNVSTLELGDSALYLCASSLVAGSNTGELFFGEGSRLTVL.

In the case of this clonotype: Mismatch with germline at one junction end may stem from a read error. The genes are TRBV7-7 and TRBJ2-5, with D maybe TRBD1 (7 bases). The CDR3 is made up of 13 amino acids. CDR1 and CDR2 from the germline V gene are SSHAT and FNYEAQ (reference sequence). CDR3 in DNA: TGTGCTAGCAGGGGGGACAACCAAGAGACCCAGTACTTC. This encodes CASRGDNQETQYF.

The CDR3 here is CASSPPPPGELFF. CDR3 DNA: TGTGCCAGCAGTCCCCCGCCCCCCGGGGAGCTGTTTTTT. The chain is built from TRBV28 and TRBJ2-2; no reliable D call. Per germline, CDR1 MDHEN and CDR2 SYDVKM. CDR3 length: 13 amino acids. V lost 5 bases, J lost 6 bases, and 10 bases lay in between.

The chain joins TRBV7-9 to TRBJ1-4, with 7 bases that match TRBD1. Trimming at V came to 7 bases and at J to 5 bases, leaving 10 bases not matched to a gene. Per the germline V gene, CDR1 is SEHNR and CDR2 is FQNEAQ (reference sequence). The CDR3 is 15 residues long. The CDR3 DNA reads TGTGCCAGCACCGCCCTGGGACAGCCAAATGAAAAACTGTTTTTT. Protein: CASTALGQPNEKLFF.

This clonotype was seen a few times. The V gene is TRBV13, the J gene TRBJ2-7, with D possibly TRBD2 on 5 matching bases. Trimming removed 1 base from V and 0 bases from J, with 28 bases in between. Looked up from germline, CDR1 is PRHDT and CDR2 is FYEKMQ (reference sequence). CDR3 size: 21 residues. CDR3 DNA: TGTGCCAGCAGCTTAGTAGGTAGTTTCGTGGGAGTTGGGAGATTCTCCTACGAGCAGTACTTC. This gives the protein CASSLVGSFVGVGRFSYEQYF.

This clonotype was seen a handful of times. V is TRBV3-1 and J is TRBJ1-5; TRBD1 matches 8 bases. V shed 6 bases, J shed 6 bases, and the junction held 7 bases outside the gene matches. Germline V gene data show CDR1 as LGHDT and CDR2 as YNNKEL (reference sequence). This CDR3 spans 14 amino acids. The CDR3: CASSLTGGVQPQHF. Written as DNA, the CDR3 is TGTGCCAGCAGTCTTACAGGGGGGGTTCAGCCCCAGCATTTT.

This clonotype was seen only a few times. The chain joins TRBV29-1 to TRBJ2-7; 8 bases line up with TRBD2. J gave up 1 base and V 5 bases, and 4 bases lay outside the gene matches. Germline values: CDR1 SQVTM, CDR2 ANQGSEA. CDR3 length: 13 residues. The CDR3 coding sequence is TGCAGCGTTTTGGCTAGCGGGTCCTACGAGCAGTACTTC. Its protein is CSVLASGSYEQYF.

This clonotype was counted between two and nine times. This CDR3 reads CAISDRVTYEQYF. CDR3 nucleotides: TGTGCCATCAGTGACAGGGTAACCTACGAGCAGTACTTC. The rearrangement joins TRBV10-3 to TRBJ2-7; possibly TRBD1 for D (5 bases). V shed 3 bases and J shed 2 bases, with 8 bases lying between them. CDR1 ENHRY and CDR2 SYGVKD come from the germline V gene. The CDR3 has 13 residues.

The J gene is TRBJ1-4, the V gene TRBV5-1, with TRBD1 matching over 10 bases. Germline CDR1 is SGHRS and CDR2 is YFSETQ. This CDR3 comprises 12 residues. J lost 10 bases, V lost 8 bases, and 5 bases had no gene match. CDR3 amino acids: CASGQGDAKLFF. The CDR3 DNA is TGCGCCAGTGGACAGGGGGATGCAAAACTGTTTTTT.

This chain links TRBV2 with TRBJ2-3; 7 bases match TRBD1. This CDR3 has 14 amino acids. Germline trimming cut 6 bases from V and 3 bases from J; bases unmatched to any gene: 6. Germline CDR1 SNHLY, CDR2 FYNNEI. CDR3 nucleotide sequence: TGTGCCAGCAGCACACAACAGGGGACAGATACGCAGTATTTT. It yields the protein CASSTQQGTDTQYF.

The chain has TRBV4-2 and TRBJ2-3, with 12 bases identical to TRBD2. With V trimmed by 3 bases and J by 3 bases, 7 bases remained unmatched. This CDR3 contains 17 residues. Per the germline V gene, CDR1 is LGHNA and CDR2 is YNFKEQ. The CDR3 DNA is TGTGCCAGCAGCCATCCCTACGGACTAGCGGGAACAGATACGCAGTATTTT. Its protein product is CASSHPYGLAGTDTQYF.

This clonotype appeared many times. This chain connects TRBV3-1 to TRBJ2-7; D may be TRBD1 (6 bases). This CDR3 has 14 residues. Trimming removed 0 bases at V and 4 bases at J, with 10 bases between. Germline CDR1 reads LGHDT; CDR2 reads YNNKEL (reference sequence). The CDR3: CASSQEGHSYEQYF. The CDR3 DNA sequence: TGTGCCAGCAGCCAAGAGGGACATTCTTACGAGCAGTACTTC.

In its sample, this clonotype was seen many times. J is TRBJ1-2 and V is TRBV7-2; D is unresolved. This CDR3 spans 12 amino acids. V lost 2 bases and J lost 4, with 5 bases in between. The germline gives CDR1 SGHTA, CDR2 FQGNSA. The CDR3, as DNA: TGTGCCAGCAGCTTACCAGGCTATGGCTACACCTTC. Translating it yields CASSLPGYGYTF.

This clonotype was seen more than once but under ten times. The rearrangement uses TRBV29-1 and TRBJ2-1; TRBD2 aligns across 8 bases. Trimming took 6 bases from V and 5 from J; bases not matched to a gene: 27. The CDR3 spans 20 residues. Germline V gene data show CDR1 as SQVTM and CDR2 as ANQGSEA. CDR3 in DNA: TGCAGCGTGCGCCCTCTTTCACGCGGGGGGCCCTCGATAAAAGACAATGAGCAGTTCTTC. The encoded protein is CSVRPLSRGGPSIKDNEQFF.

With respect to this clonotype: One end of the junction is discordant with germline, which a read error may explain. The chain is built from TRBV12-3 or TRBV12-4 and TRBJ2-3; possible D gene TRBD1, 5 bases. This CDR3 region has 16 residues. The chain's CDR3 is CASSPQSRAVPDAQYF. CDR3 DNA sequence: TGTGCCAGCAGTCCTCAATCCAGGGCGGTCCCAGATGCGCAGTATTTT.

The CDR3 is CSARPPGNRDYGYTF. The CDR3 bases are TGCAGTGCTAGACCACCCGGGAACAGGGACTATGGCTACACCTTC. The chain combines TRBV20-1 with TRBJ1-2; possibly TRBD1 for D (6 bases). The CDR3 contains 15 residues. V was trimmed by 2 bases and J by 3 bases, leaving 16 bases between them. CDR1 and CDR2 from the germline V gene are DFQATT and SNEGSKA (reference sequence).

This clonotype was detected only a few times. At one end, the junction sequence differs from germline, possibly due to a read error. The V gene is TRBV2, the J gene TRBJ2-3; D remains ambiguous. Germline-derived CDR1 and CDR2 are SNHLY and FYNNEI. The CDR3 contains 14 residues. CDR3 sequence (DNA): TGTGCCAGCAGTGGTCTCCAGCGCACAGATACGCAGTACTTT. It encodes CASSGLQRTDTQYF.

CDR3 residues: CASIPRLGGELFF. In nucleotides, the CDR3 is TGTGCCAGCATCCCGCGGTTGGGCGGGGAGCTGTTTTTT. The V gene is TRBV3-1, the J gene TRBJ2-2; D remains unclear. V gave up 7 bases and J gave up 7 bases, with 13 bases separating them. CDR1 is LGHDT and CDR2 is YNNKEL in the germline V gene (reference sequence). This CDR3 comprises 13 residues.

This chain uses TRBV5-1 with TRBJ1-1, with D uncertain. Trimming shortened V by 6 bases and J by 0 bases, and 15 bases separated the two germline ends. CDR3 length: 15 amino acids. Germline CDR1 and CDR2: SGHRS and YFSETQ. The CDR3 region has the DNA TGCGCCAGCACCCAGCTAAGTGGAATGAACACTGAAGCTTTCTTT. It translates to CASTQLSGMNTEAFF.

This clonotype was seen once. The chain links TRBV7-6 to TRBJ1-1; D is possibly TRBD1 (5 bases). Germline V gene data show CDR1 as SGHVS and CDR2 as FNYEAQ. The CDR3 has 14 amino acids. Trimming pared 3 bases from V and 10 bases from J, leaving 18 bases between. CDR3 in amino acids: CASSFEDISQGAFF. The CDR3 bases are TGTGCCAGCAGCTTCGAGGACATATCCCAGGGAGCTTTCTTT.

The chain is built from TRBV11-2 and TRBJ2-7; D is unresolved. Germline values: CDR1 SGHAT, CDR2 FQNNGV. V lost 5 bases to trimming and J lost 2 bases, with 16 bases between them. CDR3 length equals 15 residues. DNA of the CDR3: TGTGCCAGCAGCCCCATGGGCGCTGCCCCCTACGAGCAGTACTTC. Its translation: CASSPMGAAPYEQYF.

The CDR3 DNA reads TGTGCCAGCAGGCCGACAGGGGGCTATCGAGAGACCCAGTACTTC. Translating gives CASRPTGGYRETQYF. The chain carries TRBV28 and TRBJ2-5; 10 bases agree with TRBD1. The CDR3 is 15 residues long. Per the germline V gene, CDR1 is MDHEN and CDR2 is SYDVKM. Trimming at V came to 6 bases and at J to 4 bases, leaving 8 bases not matched to a gene.